This passage covers 5 T cell receptor beta chains from one sample sequenced in a study of blood T cell repertoires in COVID-19. Profiling relied on immunoSEQ multiplex PCR, and the TCRdb table lists in-frame clones only, not all of them. This table holds under 250,000 clones, roughly 91% found once. The sample comprised PBMCs or T cells enriched from blood (not recorded which). These receptors all come from a woman in her 30s with acute COVID-19.

The rearrangement joins TRBV19 to TRBJ1-1; D is undetermined. The germline V gene has CDR1 LNHDA and CDR2 SQIVND (reference sequence). Trimming stripped 2 bases from V and 5 bases from J, with 12 bases between. This CDR3 spans 14 amino acids. CDR3 bases: TGTGCCAGTAGTATATTAGGCGAGGGAACTGAAGCTTTCTTT. It codes for CASSILGEGTEAFF.

The rearrangement links TRBV24-1 to TRBJ2-2, with TRBD1 identical over 8 bases. CDR1 KGHDR and CDR2 SFDVKD come from the germline V gene. V gave up 3 bases and J gave up 7 bases; unmatched junction bases: 9. There are 16 residues in the CDR3. The CDR3 bases are TGTGCCACCAGTGATCCACACAGGGGGAACGTCGGGGAGCTGTTTTTT. It codes for CATSDPHRGNVGELFF.

The chain has TRBV6-6 and TRBJ1-6, with no clear D. The CDR3 runs 13 residues. Germline CDR1 MNHNY, CDR2 SVGAGI (reference sequence). The germline V and J ends were trimmed by 2 bases and 7 bases, with 6 bases remaining between them. This chain's CDR3 is CASSYVANSPLHF. The CDR3 bases are TGTGCCAGCAGTTACGTTGCGAATTCACCCCTCCACTTT.

V gene TRBV6-2 or TRBV6-3 combines with J gene TRBJ1-5, with 10 bases matching TRBD1. Germline V gene data show CDR1 as MNHEY and CDR2 as SVGEGT. The length of the CDR3 is 19 residues. The V segment lost 4 bases and the J segment 2 bases; nucleotides outside the gene matches: 14. The CDR3 nucleotides read TGTGCCAGCAGTTTCAACCGGGACAGGGGTTTAGGTGGCAATCAGCCCCAGCATTTT. This codes for CASSFNRDRGLGGNQPQHF.

J is TRBJ1-1 and V is TRBV7-7; D is possibly TRBD1 (5 bases). V was pared by 5 bases and J by 6 bases, with 13 bases between. The CDR3 sequence is 13 residues long. Germline CDR1 is SSHAT and CDR2 is FNYEAQ (reference sequence). The DNA for the CDR3 is TGTGCCAGCAGCCTTAACGGGGGGGCTGAAGCTTTCTTT. This translates into CASSLNGGAEAFF.